This T cell receptor beta chain stems from a study of T cell responses to AZD1222 COVID-19 vaccine. Using immunoSEQ multiplex PCR, the repertoire was profiled, and TCRdb retains in-frame clones only, with some absent. The sample contains tens of thousands of clones, roughly 90% of which appear only once. Regarding the study as a whole: Females made up more of the donors, who were largely white British, and clonal diversity may have come out too low. Targeting of unmutated variant regions was reportedly seen in nearly half of spike-specific TCRs.

About this clone: Its antigen is undetermined.

With 2 bases clipped from V and 1 base from J, the junction kept 8 bases outside the gene matches. This CDR3 spans 17 amino acids. Germline V gene lookup returns CDR1 SEHNR and CDR2 FQNEAQ (reference sequence). The chain has TRBV7-9 and TRBJ2-1, with 7 bases matching TRBD2. The sequenced sample was peripheral blood, obtained 28 days after the second AZD1222 dose. This clonotype originated in an adult who received the AZD1222 COVID-19 vaccine. The DNA for the CDR3 is TGTGCCAGCAGCTTATTAGCGGCTAGCGGTTCCTACAATGAGCAGTTCTTC. This encodes CASSLLAASGSYNEQFF.